This entry concerns a single T cell receptor beta chain. Clones were sequenced by immunoSEQ multiplex PCR, and TCRdb holds only the in-frame ones, with some missing. The sample holds 200,000 or so clones; around 89% are singletons and the top ten take about 3.3%. These data come from a study of blood T cell repertoires in COVID-19. This CDR3 comprises 14 residues. Trimming removed 6 bases at V and 6 bases at J, with 17 bases between. Per the germline V gene, CDR1 is LNHDA and CDR2 is SQIVND (reference sequence). The study recruited people aged about 18 to 89 years across roughly 23 US areas. Membership in each cohort depended on participant-reported clinical history.

The specimen was PBMCs or T cells enriched from blood (not recorded which). The receptor's source is a woman aged 18-29 years in a cohort exposed to, infected with or recovered from COVID-19 (not recorded which). The chain uses TRBV19 and TRBJ1-1, with unresolved D. The chain's CDR3 is CASRTSLPEPEAFF. CDR3 sequence (DNA): TGTGCCAGTAGAACGTCCCTACCCGAACCTGAAGCTTTCTTT.